These 19 T cell receptor beta chains share one sample of origin, sequenced in a study of blood T cell repertoires in COVID-19. TCRdb's copy holds only in-frame clones and misses some; the assay was immunoSEQ multiplex PCR. This table has about 300,000 clones, about 90% appearing once. Sequencing used peripheral blood. The source of these receptors is a woman aged 30 to 39 with COVID-19, enrolled during active disease.

This clone was counted a few times. The chain combines TRBV6-5 with TRBJ1-2, with 9 positions matching TRBD1. Germline V lookup: CDR1 MNHEY, CDR2 SVGAGI. This CDR3 has 15 amino acids. Trimming removed 6 bases from V and 5 bases from J; junction bases left unmatched: 10. The CDR3 DNA reads TGTGCCAGCAGGGACCAGCCAGGACAGGGGTATGGCTACACCTTC. Translating gives CASRDQPGQGYGYTF.

The chain is built from TRBV2 and TRBJ1-4, with 7 nucleotides matching TRBD1. V gave up 10 bases and J gave up 0 bases; unmatched junction bases: 11. CDR1 is SNHLY and CDR2 is FYNNEI in the germline V gene. CDR3 length: 16 residues. The CDR3 protein is CATRSGTDATNEKLFF. For the CDR3, the DNA is TGTGCCACCCGTTCTGGGACAGATGCAACTAATGAAAAACTGTTTTTT.

The chain employs TRBV28 and TRBJ1-2; D unclear. The CDR3 runs 13 residues. Trimming removed 7 bases from V and 8 bases from J, with 17 bases in between. Germline V gene data show CDR1 as MDHEN and CDR2 as SYDVKM. The CDR3 spells CASTLVRAGGYTF. The DNA for the CDR3 is TGTGCCAGCACCCTTGTGAGGGCAGGCGGCTACACCTTC.

The chain recombines TRBV7-2 with TRBJ2-2, with D perhaps matching TRBD1 (5 bases). V shed 3 bases and J shed 0 bases, with 8 bases lying between them. CDR1 is SGHTA and CDR2 is FQGNSA in the germline V gene. The CDR3 loop spans 15 amino acids. CDR3 sequence: CASSLGLANTGELFF. The CDR3 DNA follows: TGTGCCAGCAGCTTGGGGCTAGCGAACACCGGGGAGCTGTTTTTT.

V is TRBV4-1 and J is TRBJ1-4, with D perhaps matching TRBD1 (6 bases). The CDR3 runs 14 residues. In germline, CDR1 is MGHRA, CDR2 YSYEKL. V was trimmed by 2 bases and J by 4 bases, leaving 8 bases between them. CDR3 amino acids: CASSQTGLNEKLFF. In DNA form, the CDR3 reads TGCGCCAGCAGCCAAACAGGGCTTAATGAAAAACTGTTTTTT.

J is TRBJ2-7 and V is TRBV5-6, with a possible D match to TRBD2 (5 bases). V shed 0 bases and J shed 7 bases, with 5 bases lying between them. The V gene's germline CDR1 is SGHDT and CDR2 YYEEEE. The length of the CDR3 is 11 residues. The CDR3 region has the DNA TGTGCCAGCAGCTTGGGCGGGGAGCAGTACGTC. Translation gives CASSLGGEQYV.

The table lists this clone with a count of one. The gene calls are TRBV9 and TRBJ2-1; possibly TRBD1 or TRBD2 for D (9 bases each). CDR1 is SGDLS, CDR2 YYNGEE, per germline. The V and J ends lost 3 bases and 5 bases respectively, with 27 bases between them. CDR3 length: 19 amino acids. The CDR3 spells CASSAGTGSLAGPHNEQFF. The CDR3 nucleotides read TGTGCCAGCAGCGCCGGGACAGGGAGCCTAGCGGGGCCTCACAATGAGCAGTTCTTC.

The chain has TRBV5-1 and TRBJ1-1, with 10 bases that match TRBD1. J was trimmed by 1 base and V by 0 bases; bases with no gene match: 9. The germline CDR1 and CDR2 sequences are SGHRS and YFSETQ. The CDR3 has 18 residues. Here the CDR3 DNA reads TGCGCCAGCAGCTTGGGGGTTCCGGGACAGGGGAGGAACACTGAAGCTTTCTTT. Its translation: CASSLGVPGQGRNTEAFF. The variable domain in full, completed from reference TRBV5-1 and TRBJ1-1, reads KAGVTQTPRYLIKTRGQQVTLSCSPISGHRSVSWYQQTPGQGLQFLFEYFSETQRNKGNFPGRFSGRQFSNSRSEMNVSTLELGDSALYLCASSLGVPGQGRNTEAFFGQGTRLTVV.

The rearrangement joins TRBV6-2 or TRBV6-3 to TRBJ2-3; 8 positions match TRBD2. V lost 6 bases, J lost 2 bases, and 4 bases stayed unmatched. The CDR3 has 14 amino acids. Germline V gives CDR1 MNHEY, CDR2 SVGEGT. CDR3 in DNA: TGTGCCAGCAGCGGGGGGGCAGCCACAGATACGCAGTATTTT. Its protein product is CASSGGAATDTQYF.

This chain connects TRBV6-4 to TRBJ1-1, with TRBD1 matching 8 bases. The CDR3 loop spans 15 amino acids. CDR1 and CDR2 (germline): MRHNA, SNTAGT. The trim removed 2 bases at V and 5 bases at J, leaving 7 bases unmatched. For the CDR3, the DNA is TGTGCCAGCAGTGACGCCTCCGGGACAGGAACTGAAGCTTTCTTT. This codes for CASSDASGTGTEAFF.

J is TRBJ1-2 and V is TRBV7-2, with D perhaps TRBD1 (5 bases). The germline V gene encodes CDR1 SGHTA and CDR2 FQGNSA. This CDR3 is built from 13 residues. V dropped 3 bases and J dropped 2 bases, with 7 bases sitting between them. CDR3 sequence reads: CASSFQGNYGYTF. CDR3 nucleotides: TGTGCCAGCAGCTTTCAGGGAAACTATGGCTACACCTTC.

The CDR3 is CASSLGTSGGRRDTQYF. Here the CDR3 DNA reads TGTGCCAGCAGCTTAGGGACTAGCGGGGGGAGAAGGGATACGCAGTATTTT. V is TRBV5-4 and J is TRBJ2-3, with 15 bases fitting TRBD2. This CDR3 has 17 residues. The germline gives CDR1 SGHNT, CDR2 YYREEE (reference sequence). With V trimmed by 2 bases and J by 6 bases, 7 bases remained unmatched. The whole variable domain, filled in from reference TRBV5-4 and TRBJ2-3, reads ETGVTQSPTHLIKTRGQQVTLRCSSQSGHNTVSWYQQALGQGPQFIFQYYREEENGRGNFPPRFSGLQFPNYSSELNVNALELDDSALYLCASSLGTSGGRRDTQYFGPGTRLTVL.

The chain carries TRBV6-5 and TRBJ1-5; D ambiguous. Germline assignment: CDR1 MNHEY and CDR2 SVGAGI. This CDR3 is built from 13 residues. Trimming took 0 bases from V and 6 from J, leaving 6 bases between them. The CDR3 loop is CASSYSIGQPQHF. The CDR3 nucleotides read TGTGCCAGCAGTTACTCGATCGGTCAGCCCCAGCATTTT.

The chain is built from TRBV4-1 and TRBJ1-5, with D hard to call. This CDR3 has 16 residues. Germline CDR1 reads MGHRA; CDR2 reads YSYEKL. Trimming left V 1 base short and J 0 bases short, with 10 bases between. CDR3 DNA sequence: TGCGCCAGCAGCCAAGTTGGAGCCTATAGCAATCAGCCCCAGCATTTT. This sequence encodes CASSQVGAYSNQPQHF.

This rearrangement joins TRBV2 to TRBJ2-2; the match to TRBD2 covers 8 bases. J lost 4 bases, V lost 5 bases, and 6 bases had no gene match. The CDR3 consists of 15 residues. Germline V gives CDR1 SNHLY, CDR2 FYNNEI. This CDR3 is CASSLERGTTGELFF. The CDR3 DNA reads TGTGCCAGCAGTCTGGAGCGGGGGACCACCGGGGAGCTGTTTTTT.

The sample holds a few counts of this clone. This chain connects TRBV5-1 to TRBJ2-7; tentative D call: TRBD1 (6 bases). The germline V gene has CDR1 SGHRS and CDR2 YFSETQ. V was pared by 5 bases and J by 3 bases, with 15 bases between. The CDR3 runs 14 residues. CDR3 bases: TGCGCCAGCAGGGAGACAGGTCCCGACTACGAGCAGTACTTC. Residues: CASRETGPDYEQYF.

In regard to this clone: Other DNA sequences in this sample translate to the same CDR3. The chain is built from TRBV28 and TRBJ1-2; the D is unclear. Trimming removed 6 bases at V and 1 base at J, with 9 bases between. This CDR3 is built from 13 residues. Germline lookup yields CDR1 MDHEN and CDR2 SYDVKM. Here the CDR3 reads CASRSGVNYGYTF. DNA for the CDR3: TGTGCCAGCAGATCCGGGGTTAACTATGGCTACACCTTC.

V usage is TRBV9 and J usage is TRBJ1-2, with D perhaps matching TRBD1 (5 bases). The V gene lost 4 bases and the J gene lost 0 bases, with 16 bases spanning the gap. The CDR3 consists of 16 residues. Germline CDR1 SGDLS, CDR2 YYNGEE. CDR3: CASSPTPAGPNYGYTF. In DNA, the CDR3 is TGTGCCAGCAGCCCTACCCCCGCGGGGCCTAACTATGGCTACACCTTC.

The J gene is TRBJ2-3, the V gene TRBV7-2; 8 bases fit TRBD2. The ends lost 5 bases at V and 1 base at J; junction bases unmatched: 8. Germline CDR1 is SGHTA and CDR2 is FQGNSA. The CDR3 is made up of 16 amino acids. The DNA of the CDR3 is TGTGCCAGCAGCGGATCGCTAGCGGGCGGCACAGATACGCAGTATTTT. Translation: CASSGSLAGGTDTQYF.